This T cell receptor beta chain was observed in a study of blood T cell repertoires in COVID-19. Whole-study context: The study drew acute and convalescent COVID-19 samples from the United States, Italy and Spain. The cDNA or gDNA used as material had been derived from T cells, B-cell-depleted T cells, or PBMCs.

Authors' processing steps: Cell counts per sample came from amplifying reference gene primers. Measured with immunoSEQ multiplex PCR; TCRdb has only the in-frame clones, and not every one. Clone size and the V and J calls come from that table; the DNA yielded D and trimming. There are over 200,000 clones in the sample; more than 75% occur only once, and around 2.8% lies in the top ten. This clone has only a few counts. This CDR3 comprises 13 residues. Trimming took off 5 bases at V and 2 bases at J, with 10 bases between the two ends. CDR1 and CDR2 from the germline V gene are SEHNR and FQNEAQ (reference sequence).

Material for sequencing was peripheral blood. The sequence was obtained from a woman aged 25 to 45 who had recovered from COVID-19. V and J are TRBV7-9 and TRBJ2-7, with a possible D match to TRBD2 (6 bases). CDR3 region: CASSRLGPYEQYF. DNA for the CDR3: TGTGCCAGCAGCCGACTAGGGCCCTACGAGCAGTACTTC.